Listed here are 7 T cell receptor beta chains from one sample, sequenced in a study of blood T cell repertoires in COVID-19. Sequenced by immunoSEQ multiplex PCR; TCRdb stores in-frame clones only, minus some. The sample includes 150,000 to 180,000 clones, roughly four fifths seen only once; the top ten take about 1.8%. Sequences were obtained from peripheral blood. The receptor set was obtained from a man older than 75 with acute or convalescent COVID-19.

This CDR3 reads CASSPPGRGLYEQYF. CDR3 coding DNA: TGTGCCAGCTCACCACCGGGCAGGGGGCTTTACGAGCAGTACTTC. The rearrangement joins TRBV18 to TRBJ2-7, with 8 bases aligning to TRBD1. This CDR3 contains 15 residues. Trimming cost V 0 bases and J 4 bases; bases outside gene matches: 5. Germline V CDR1 and CDR2: KGHSH, LQKENI.

The chain uses TRBV7-9 and TRBJ1-2, with D unclear. The ends were cut back, 0 bases at V and 6 bases at J, with 11 bases in the middle. The CDR3 covers 14 residues. Germline CDR1 SEHNR, CDR2 FQNEAQ (reference sequence). The CDR3 DNA reads TGTGCCAGCAGCTTAGCGTCGGCGGTGGATGGCTACACCTTC. It yields the protein CASSLASAVDGYTF.

The genes are TRBV5-4 and TRBJ2-5; TRBD1 aligns across 7 bases. Germline values: CDR1 SGHNT, CDR2 YYREEE (reference sequence). The CDR3 is made up of 15 amino acids. With 5 bases clipped from V and 4 bases from J, the junction kept 11 bases outside the gene matches. The CDR3 is CASSFGTVQGETQYF. DNA for the CDR3: TGTGCCAGCAGTTTTGGGACAGTACAAGGAGAGACCCAGTACTTC.

The chain couples TRBV23-1 to TRBJ1-5; D call uncertain. TRBV23-1 is filed as an ORF, its function uncertain. V dropped 0 bases and J dropped 9 bases, with 15 bases sitting between them. This CDR3 region has 15 residues. Here the CDR3 reads CASSQSRAVNGPQHF. The CDR3, as DNA: TGCGCCAGCAGTCAATCTCGAGCCGTAAATGGGCCCCAGCATTTT.

To note about this clone: Other DNA sequences in the same sample also yield this CDR3. The chain uses TRBV6-5 and TRBJ1-5, with 12 bases aligning to TRBD1. The CDR3 runs to 15 residues. The J segment lost 5 bases and the V segment lost 6 bases, leaving 5 bases of the junction unmatched. Looked up from germline, CDR1 is MNHEY and CDR2 is SVGAGI. The CDR3, as DNA: TGTGCCAGCAGAGCCGGGACAGGGGGCTATCAGCCCCAGCATTTT. This gives the protein CASRAGTGGYQPQHF.

In its sample, this clone was seen once. The V and J genes are TRBV6-5 and TRBJ1-2; D gene ambiguous. Trimming removed 0 bases at V and 8 bases at J, with 19 bases between. The CDR3 has 16 residues. CDR1 is MNHEY, CDR2 SVGAGI, per germline. The CDR3 bases are TGTGCCAGCAGTTACTCGAGTCGTTGGGGAGGTGGAGGCTACACCTTC. Protein product: CASSYSSRWGGGGYTF.

The CDR3 nucleotides read TGTGCCAGCAGCTTAGGCCGGGGAAATGAAAAACTGTTTTTT. This translates into CASSLGRGNEKLFF. This chain uses TRBV13 with TRBJ1-4; D is uncertain. Trimming took off 0 bases at V and 5 bases at J, with 7 bases between the two ends. In germline, CDR1 is PRHDT, CDR2 FYEKMQ (reference sequence). This CDR3 is 14 amino acids long.